The sequence of this T cell receptor beta chain was determined in a study of OX40 agonist ivuxolimab in advanced cancers. Study-wide context: Patients undergoing dose escalation presented with hepatocellular carcinoma, melanoma, renal cell or head and neck cancer. Participants, around 80% male, averaged roughly 55 years of age, ranging from roughly 20 to 80.

Whole-study results and caveats: Antigen specificity of clonally expanded peripheral T cells was not established.

Sequenced by immunoSEQ multiplex PCR; TCRdb stores in-frame clones only, minus some. Counted here are fewer than 80,000 clones, roughly 80% occurring once; the ten biggest clones make up 5.9%. Blood got drawn at baseline, again on cycle 4 day 1, and then on cycle 7 day 1. CDR3 length: 15 residues. Trimming removed 4 bases from V and 6 bases from J, with 13 bases in between. Germline CDR1 LNHNV, CDR2 YYDKDF (reference sequence). As regards this clone: Its antigen is not known.

The genes are TRBV15 and TRBJ1-6; D is uncertain. The sequencing here drew on CD4+ or CD8+ T cells sorted from blood, taken in a trial of the OX40 agonist ivuxolimab. The sequence was obtained from an adult with an advanced solid tumor such as melanoma, head and neck, liver or kidney cancer. CDR3 DNA: TGTGCCACCAGCACCAACCTCTCACCTAATTCACCCCTCCACTTT. Translating gives CATSTNLSPNSPLHF.